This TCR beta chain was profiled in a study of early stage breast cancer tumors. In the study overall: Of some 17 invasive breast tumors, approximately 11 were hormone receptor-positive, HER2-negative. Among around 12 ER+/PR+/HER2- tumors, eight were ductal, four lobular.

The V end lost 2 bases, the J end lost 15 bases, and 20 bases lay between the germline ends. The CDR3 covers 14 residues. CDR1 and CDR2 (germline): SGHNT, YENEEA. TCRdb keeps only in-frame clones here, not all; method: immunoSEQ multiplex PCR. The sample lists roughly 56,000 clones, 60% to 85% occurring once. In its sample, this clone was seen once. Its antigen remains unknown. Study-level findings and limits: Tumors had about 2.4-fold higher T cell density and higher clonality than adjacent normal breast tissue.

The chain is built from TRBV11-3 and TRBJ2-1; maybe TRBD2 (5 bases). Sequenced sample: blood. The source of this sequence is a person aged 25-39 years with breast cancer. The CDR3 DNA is TGTGCCAGCAGCTTAACCCAAGCCGGGAAGGGTCTGTTCTTC. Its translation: CASSLTQAGKGLFF.